The rows below give T cell receptor beta chains drawn from one sample of a study of shared clonotypes between healthy human individuals. Some clones are missing from TCRdb's copy, which holds only in-frame ones; the method was immunoSEQ multiplex PCR. This table has around 1.4 million clones, roughly 98.5% appearing once. Source material: naive CD4+ T cells sorted from blood. The receptors here all came from a man younger than 40 in good health. Both conserved end residues are part of each CDR3.

v_call,j_call,cdr3_aa
TRBV13,TRBJ1-5,CASTKLDRGGNQPQHF
TRBV18,TRBJ2-1,CASLPPGVFYNEQFF
TRBV6-5,TRBJ1-5,CASSYSSGPNQPQHF
TRBV5-4,TRBJ1-5,CASSLYNQPQHF
TRBV27,TRBJ1-5,CASSPLEDNQPQHF
TRBV5-1,TRBJ2-7,CASSLGQTTYEQYF
TRBV10-2,TRBJ2-7,CASIGGRELYEQYF
TRBV30,TRBJ1-2,CAWNGESNYGYTF
TRBV25-1,TRBJ2-1,CASSELRGAGFNEQFF
TRBV28,TRBJ2-1,CASRGLAGSSYNEQFF
TRBV9,TRBJ2-1,CASSAGGLNEQFF
TRBV16,TRBJ1-3,CASSQDRGSGNTIYF
TRBV18,TRBJ1-1,CASSPVTRFPEAFF
TRBV21-1,TRBJ1-5,CASNPENQPQHF
TRBV15,TRBJ2-1,CATSRDPSGTASSYNEQFF
TRBV28,TRBJ2-1,CASSRSGSREQFF
TRBV5-1,TRBJ2-7,CASSKGLAGGVEQYF
TRBV7-2,TRBJ2-2,CASSLGSYTGELFF
TRBV18,TRBJ2-1,CASSPSGTGALYNEQFF
TRBV6-5,TRBJ2-7,CASSYFRGNEQYF
TRBV5-1,TRBJ2-1,CASRGQGVSDEQFF
TRBV5-1,TRBJ2-7,CASSLIRDGNYEQYF
TRBV11-3,TRBJ2-2,CASSSTAGAAGELFF
TRBV19,TRBJ2-7,CASSNGYEQYF
TRBV5-4,TRBJ2-1,CAFTGLAGYNEQFF
TRBV9,TRBJ2-1,CASSVDRGEQFF
TRBV5-1,-,CASSLGYEQYF
TRBV18,TRBJ1-3,CASSTPGNTIYF
TRBV28,TRBJ1-1,CASSLGPGMFTEAFF
TRBV5-4,TRBJ2-7,CASSLGQGRNEQYF
TRBV11-2,TRBJ2-7,CASSLAGASYEQYF
TRBV6-5,TRBJ2-3,CASRTVASTDTQYF
TRBV2,TRBJ1-1,CASSGSGQGLTEAFF
TRBV5-1,TRBJ2-7,CASSLVGTSGYEQYF
TRBV5-4,TRBJ2-1,CASSLVGRDLYNEQFF
TRBV7-2,TRBJ2-5,CASSLVSSGRETQYF
TRBV7-3,TRBJ2-2,CASSLNPGWNTGELFF
TRBV6-6,TRBJ2-7,CASSQLGTGSSEQYF
TRBV19,TRBJ2-5,CASSPTLAGGTYQETQYF
TRBV2,TRBJ2-3,CASLDRVDTDTQYF
TRBV9,TRBJ2-5,CASSVAVGDRETQYF
TRBV4-1,TRBJ1-5,CASSQEGRLGNQPQHF
TRBV2,TRBJ1-4,CASSQVRDEKLFF
TRBV6-5,TRBJ2-3,CASSYSDGRDTQYF
TRBV27,TRBJ1-1,CATFGQGVLMNTEAFF
TRBV20-1,TRBJ2-1,CSAIPHEQFF
TRBV12-5,TRBJ2-3,CASGLEGPDTQYF
TRBV11-3,TRBJ2-5,CASSLGGGAETQYF
TRBV5-1,TRBJ2-6,CASSRAEQPNSGANVLTF
TRBV30,TRBJ1-5,CAWSDPRGPYSNQPQHF
TRBV18,TRBJ2-7,CASSPLDRGNEQYF